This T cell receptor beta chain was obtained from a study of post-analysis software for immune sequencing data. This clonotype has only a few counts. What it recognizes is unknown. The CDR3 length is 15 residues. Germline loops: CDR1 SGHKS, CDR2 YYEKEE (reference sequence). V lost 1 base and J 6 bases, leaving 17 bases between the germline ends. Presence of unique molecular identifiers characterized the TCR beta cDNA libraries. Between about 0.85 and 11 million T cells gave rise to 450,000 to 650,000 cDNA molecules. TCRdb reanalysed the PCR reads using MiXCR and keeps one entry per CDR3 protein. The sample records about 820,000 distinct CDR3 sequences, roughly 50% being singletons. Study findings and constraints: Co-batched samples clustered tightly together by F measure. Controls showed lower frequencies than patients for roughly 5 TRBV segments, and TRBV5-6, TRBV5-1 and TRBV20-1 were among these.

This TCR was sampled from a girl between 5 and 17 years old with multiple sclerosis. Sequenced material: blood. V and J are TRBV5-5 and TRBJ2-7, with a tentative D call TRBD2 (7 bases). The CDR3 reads CASSLFGTGGSEQYF. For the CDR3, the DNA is TGTGCCAGCAGCTTGTTTGGGACGGGGGGCTCCGAGCAGTACTTC.